This TCR beta chain was identified during a study of T cells in localized non-small cell lung cancer (dated by TCRdb to 2020 to 2021). The study in broad terms: The study examined T cell repertoires in 236 patients with early-stage NSCLC and compared tumors with uninvolved tumor-adjacent lungs. All 250 or so NSCLC patients in the cohort were treatment-naive and had localized lung tumors that were resected. A mean age of around 66 years was recorded for the NSCLC patients, of whom 120 to 150 were male and some 100 were female.

At diagnosis, tumor, uninvolved tumor-adjacent lung and peripheral blood were collected and then preserved as a mix of FFPE and fresh-frozen material. For TCR repertoire profiling, blood samples were analyzed in the form of peripheral blood mononuclear cells. TCR beta CDR3 regions were sequenced from DNA using the immunoSEQ Assay. In the original analysis: T cell density was computed as TCR beta template counts normalized to usable DNA estimated by amplifying housekeeping genes. Using the preseqR package, richness was estimated by extrapolating to 120,000 templates for tissue samples and 400,000 templates for PBMC samples. Clonality was taken to be one minus Pielou's evenness. Tissue-enriched TCRs were identified by differential abundance testing using productive amino-acid clonotypes, minimum total count 5 and alpha 0.1. The Jaccard Index and the Morisita Overlap Index were used to measure how much the repertoires overlapped between compartments. TCR beta CDR3s were clustered by GLIPH together with public tetramer-defined viral CDR3s, and at least three viral sequences plus V-gene enrichment were required for viral motifs. This is the immuneACCESS table as TCRdb keeps it, with only in-frame sequences that have V and J called. A part of the clones is gone; compared with another copy, unresolved V genes explain less than half, and the rest is unexplained. That table is the source of V, J and clone size, and D and trimming were worked out from the DNA. The sample profile shows around 69,000 clones; 90% of them were found once. Clones ranked in the top ten supply approximately 2% of the sample.

The CDR3 runs 15 residues from the cysteine to the phenylalanine. The read is trimmed to its CDR3 DNA, 45 bases read in frame from base 1. Looking up the germline V gene yields CDR1 SGHRS and CDR2 YFSETQ. V and J are truncated by 4 bases and 0 bases respectively, leaving an intervening sequence of 14 bases. The full study reports these points: A median of roughly 50 of the top 100 tumor clones turned up in the paired uninvolved adjacent lung, and roughly 28 of those clones also ranked among the top 100 of that same adjacent lung. Uninvolved tumor-adjacent lung showed the highest T cell clonality, higher than tumor, which suggests more focused antigenic responses in the adjacent lung. Longer overall survival was associated with higher blood T cell density, whereas shorter survival was associated with higher adjacent-lung clonality. Because multi-region tumor sequencing was not performed, intratumor heterogeneity could not be ruled out. Because of the exploratory design, TCR variables were selected using unadjusted p-values without false-discovery rate correction.

This clone has only one observation. Its antigen has not been determined. The input lacks base qualities; no much larger clone sits a single base away. Recombination linked TRBV5-1 to TRBJ2-7; TRBD1 is perhaps the D gene, given 5 matching bases. The clonotype was recovered from a woman aged 35 to 70 with stage I lung adenocarcinoma. Sample: peripheral blood, taken before any cancer treatment. This receptor has the CDR3 CASSHGSGPSYEQYF. The bases are TGCGCCAGCAGCCACGGTTCAGGGCCCTCCTACGAGCAGTACTTC.